This entry lists 31 T cell receptor beta chains sequenced from one sample in a study of blood T cell repertoires in COVID-19. Sequencing was performed with immunoSEQ multiplex PCR; in TCRdb, only in-frame clones are kept and a portion is missing. The data show fewer than 300,000 clones, over 70% seen once. The material sequenced was peripheral blood. The receptors were sampled from an elderly man with acute or convalescent COVID-19.

This clone was detected only once. The chain employs TRBV5-1 and TRBJ2-3; 10 bases map to TRBD1. CDR1 is SGHRS and CDR2 is YFSETQ in the germline V gene. After removal of 0 bases from V and 2 bases from J, the junction contained 9 bases not matched to a gene. CDR3 length: 18 residues. This chain's CDR3 is CASSLALTGGYNTDTQYF. DNA of the CDR3: TGCGCCAGCAGCTTGGCATTGACAGGGGGCTACAACACAGATACGCAGTATTTT.

This chain joins TRBV9 and TRBJ1-6; D ambiguous. Germline lookup yields CDR1 SGDLS and CDR2 YYNGEE. The CDR3 has 16 amino acids. Between the trimmed V and J ends, which lost 0 bases and 0 bases, there was a span of 7 bases. The CDR3 is CASSVAPSSYNSPLHF. In nucleotides, the CDR3 is TGTGCCAGCAGCGTAGCGCCGAGCTCCTATAATTCACCCCTCCACTTT.

On this clone: Distinct nucleotide sequences in the sample also encode this CDR3. The gene calls are TRBV5-6 and TRBJ2-7; D uncertain. Germline CDR1 reads SGHDT; CDR2 reads YYEEEE. Trimming cost V 0 bases and J 2 bases, with 3 bases left between them. The CDR3 extends over 12 amino acids. Written as DNA, the CDR3 is TGTGCCAGCAGCTTGGCCGCCTACGAGCAGTACTTC. Its protein product is CASSLAAYEQYF.

The chain employs TRBV5-5 and TRBJ2-2, with D tentatively TRBD1 (5 bases). Germline CDR1 and CDR2: SGHKS and YYEKEE (reference sequence). The CDR3 totals 15 residues. V was clipped by 7 bases and J by 3 bases, with 16 bases between them. CDR3: CASAGWGGDTGELFF. The CDR3 bases are TGTGCCAGCGCCGGGTGGGGCGGCGACACCGGGGAGCTGTTTTTT.

The chain joins TRBV15 to TRBJ2-3; 7 nucleotides line up with TRBD1. CDR1 is LNHNV, CDR2 YYDKDF, per germline (reference sequence). The CDR3 contains 14 residues. After removal of 3 bases from V and 4 bases from J, the junction contained 4 bases not matched to a gene. In nucleotides, the CDR3 is TGTGCCACCAGCAGTCAACAGGGGCCAGATACGCAGTATTTT. Protein sequence: CATSSQQGPDTQYF.

The V call is TRBV5-6, the J call TRBJ2-5; the match to TRBD2 covers 12 bases. Germline-derived CDR1 and CDR2 are SGHDT and YYEEEE. Losses at the gene ends were 4 bases for V and 1 base for J; bases not matched to a gene: 11. CDR3 length: 18 residues. Here the CDR3 reads CASSPGGPGLAGQETQYF. The CDR3 DNA sequence: TGTGCCAGCAGCCCGGGCGGACCGGGACTAGCGGGCCAAGAGACCCAGTACTTC.

The chain is built from TRBV9 and TRBJ2-7, with D possibly matching TRBD1 (6 bases). This CDR3 is built from 14 residues. Germline values: CDR1 SGDLS, CDR2 YYNGEE. The V and J ends lost 0 bases and 7 bases respectively, with 14 bases between them. CDR3 amino acids: CASSVEAGAQEQYF. The DNA for the CDR3 is TGTGCCAGCAGCGTAGAGGCAGGGGCTCAAGAGCAGTACTTC.

The chain employs TRBV5-6 and TRBJ2-1; TRBD2 aligns across 9 bases. Germline V gene data show CDR1 as SGHDT and CDR2 as YYEEEE. The junction had 9 bases not matched to a gene; V was cut back by 4 bases and J by 4 bases. The CDR3 runs 16 residues. This CDR3 is CASSKTLAGKYNEQFF. CDR3 nucleotides: TGTGCCAGCAGCAAGACCCTAGCGGGAAAGTACAATGAGCAGTTCTTC. Full variable domain (rest looked up from reference TRBV5-6 and TRBJ2-1): DAGVTQSPTHLIKTRGQQVTLRCSPKSGHDTVSWYQQALGQGPQFIFQYYEEEERQRGNFPDRFSGHQFPNYSSELNVNALLLGDSALYLCASSKTLAGKYNEQFFGPGTRLTVL.

V is TRBV7-2 and J is TRBJ1-5; no clear D gene. CDR1 is SGHTA and CDR2 is FQGNSA in the germline V gene. V was clipped by 6 bases and J by 3 bases, with 15 bases between them. The CDR3 contains 15 residues. For the CDR3, the DNA is TGTGCCAGCAGTCGGGTGGCAGCTAACAATCAGCCCCAGCATTTT. Translation: CASSRVAANNQPQHF.

The rearrangement uses TRBV5-6 and TRBJ2-1; D perhaps matches TRBD2 (5 bases). Trimming took 0 bases from V and 5 from J, leaving 12 bases between them. The CDR3 contains 15 residues. Germline assignment: CDR1 SGHDT and CDR2 YYEEEE. The CDR3 reads CASSLAGVVDNEQFF. The CDR3 coding sequence is TGTGCCAGCAGCTTGGCCGGGGTCGTCGACAATGAGCAGTTCTTC.

V is TRBV28 and J is TRBJ1-5, with unresolved D. CDR1 and CDR2 from the germline V gene are MDHEN and SYDVKM. CDR3 length: 15 amino acids. Trimming left V 6 bases short and J 0 bases short, with 12 bases between. The CDR3 DNA reads as TGTGCCAGCAGAATCGAAACAGCTAGCAATCAGCCCCAGCATTTT. Amino acids: CASRIETASNQPQHF.

The chain recombines TRBV12-3 or TRBV12-4 with TRBJ2-2; D possibly corresponds to TRBD2 (6 bases). The CDR3 is made up of 13 amino acids. Trimming took 6 bases from V and 6 from J, leaving 11 bases between them. Written as DNA, the CDR3 is TGTGCCAGCAGCAGACTAGTTCCCGGGGAGCTGTTTTTT. This sequence encodes CASSRLVPGELFF.

The chain recombines TRBV9 with TRBJ2-5; 11 bases agree with TRBD2. Trimming at V came to 1 base and at J to 2 bases, leaving 10 bases not matched to a gene. The CDR3 runs 18 residues. Germline V lookup: CDR1 SGDLS, CDR2 YYNGEE. CDR3 sequence reads: CASSVSGLAGGPQETQYF. The CDR3 DNA reads as TGTGCCAGCAGCGTATCGGGGCTAGCGGGAGGCCCACAAGAGACCCAGTACTTC.

The CDR3 reads CASSIDSRQGLAKNIQYF. CDR3 in DNA: TGTGCCAGTAGTATAGACTCCAGACAGGGGCTAGCCAAAAACATTCAGTACTTC. The chain joins TRBV19 to TRBJ2-4; 8 bases are shared with TRBD1. The CDR3 covers 18 residues. Losses at the gene ends were 0 bases for V and 0 bases for J; bases not matched to a gene: 7. Germline CDR1 and CDR2: LNHDA and SQIVND (reference sequence).

The chain joins TRBV24-1 to TRBJ2-2; TRBD1 matches at 8 bases. The CDR3 is 13 amino acids. CDR1 is KGHDR and CDR2 is SFDVKD in the germline V gene. J lost 14 bases, V lost 0 bases, and 4 bases had no gene match. CDR3: CATSDLRGQGLFF. The DNA for the CDR3 is TGTGCCACCAGTGATTTGCGTGGACAGGGTCTGTTTTTT.

V gene TRBV19 combines with J gene TRBJ2-2, with TRBD2 matching 9 bases. Germline V gene sequence: CDR1 LNHDA, CDR2 SQIVND (reference sequence). The CDR3 runs to 15 residues. V lost 6 bases, J lost 4 bases, and 6 bases stayed unmatched. CDR3: CASRESGRFTGELFF. As DNA, the CDR3 is TGTGCCAGTAGGGAAAGCGGGAGGTTCACCGGGGAGCTGTTTTTT.

The genes are TRBV12-3 or TRBV12-4 and TRBJ2-2; no firm D call. The V gene lost 5 bases and the J gene lost 6 bases, with 7 bases spanning the gap. The CDR3 loop spans 12 amino acids. The CDR3 region is CASSRRPGELFF. In DNA form, the CDR3 reads TGTGCCAGCAGTAGGAGACCCGGGGAGCTGTTTTTT.

The chain employs TRBV10-3 and TRBJ1-3; D unresolved. Germline V gene lookup returns CDR1 ENHRY and CDR2 SYGVKD. The V and J ends lost 6 bases and 1 base respectively, with 10 bases between them. The CDR3 loop spans 14 amino acids. CDR3 nucleotide sequence: TGTGCCATCAGACCCGGGATTTCTGGAAACACCATATATTTT. It yields the protein CAIRPGISGNTIYF.

DNA of the CDR3: TGCAGCGTGACGGGCTCTGGGGCCAACGTCCTGACTTTC. Translation gives CSVTGSGANVLTF. J is TRBJ2-6 and V is TRBV29-1, with D uncertain. The CDR3 has 13 residues. Trimming took off 6 bases at V and 0 bases at J, with 6 bases between the two ends. CDR1 and CDR2 (germline): SQVTM, ANQGSEA.

The chain joins TRBV21-1 to TRBJ1-1; the D call TRBD1 from the table was never checked on the DNA. TRBV21-1 is labeled a pseudogene. CDR3 size: 17 residues. The CDR3 sequence is CASSKAPTTGVIAEAFF. The CDR3 DNA follows: TGTGCCAGCAGCAAAGCGCCTACTACAGGGGTCATCGCTGAAGCTTTCTTT.

This chain links TRBV6-6 with TRBJ1-2; possibly TRBD1 for D (6 bases). V shed 4 bases and J shed 3 bases, with 12 bases lying between them. The V gene's germline CDR1 is MNHNY and CDR2 SVGAGI (reference sequence). There are 14 residues in the CDR3. The CDR3 loop is CASSSNRAHYGYTF. CDR3 nucleotide sequence: TGTGCCAGCAGTTCTAACAGGGCCCACTATGGCTACACCTTC.

The rearrangement joins TRBV7-7 to TRBJ2-5, with D perhaps TRBD2 (6 bases). This CDR3 comprises 14 residues. Deletions cut 3 bases from V and 4 bases from J, with 12 bases between. Germline CDR1 reads SSHAT; CDR2 reads FNYEAQ (reference sequence). The CDR3 protein is CASSLGGFGETQYF. DNA for the CDR3: TGTGCCAGCAGCTTGGGGGGTTTTGGAGAGACCCAGTACTTC.

This sequence joins TRBV5-6 and TRBJ2-2; D gene unclear. The CDR3 extends over 15 amino acids. Trimming cost V 0 bases and J 1 base, with 7 bases left between them. Germline V gene data show CDR1 as SGHDT and CDR2 as YYEEEE. The CDR3 sequence: CASSLVAKNTGELFF. DNA for the CDR3: TGTGCCAGCAGCTTGGTGGCCAAGAACACCGGGGAGCTGTTTTTT.

CDR3 amino acids: CASSLEQGPYEQYF. The CDR3 DNA sequence: TGCGCCAGCAGCTTGGAACAGGGACCCTACGAGCAGTACTTC. The chain couples TRBV5-1 to TRBJ2-7; perhaps TRBD1 as D (6 bases). V was trimmed by 0 bases and J by 2 bases, leaving 9 bases between them. The CDR3 has 14 residues. CDR1 and CDR2 (germline): SGHRS, YFSETQ.

This clone occurred a few times. The V gene is TRBV7-9, the J gene TRBJ1-1; no reliable D call. The germline V gene has CDR1 SEHNR and CDR2 FQNEAQ (reference sequence). This CDR3 contains 12 residues. V shed 7 bases and J shed 6 bases, with 12 bases lying between them. CDR3 DNA sequence: TGTGCCAGCACCCCAGTCGCCGCTGAAGCTTTCTTT. It specifies CASTPVAAEAFF.

The chain combines TRBV13 with TRBJ2-1, with TRBD1 matching 7 bases. V was clipped by 1 base and J by 5 bases; unmatched bases: 5. CDR3 size: 15 residues. Germline CDR1 is PRHDT and CDR2 is FYEKMQ (reference sequence). CDR3 in DNA: TGTGCCAGCAGCTTAGACAGGGGTCTGAACAATGAGCAGTTCTTC. Translation gives CASSLDRGLNNEQFF.

In this sample, this clone turned up once. The rearrangement uses TRBV7-2 and TRBJ1-1, with D possibly matching TRBD1 (5 bases). This CDR3 is 16 amino acids long. Germline-derived CDR1 and CDR2 are SGHTA and FQGNSA. Between the trimmed V and J ends, which lost 1 base and 5 bases, there was a span of 17 bases. This chain's CDR3 is CASSLVGGGVKTEAFF. In DNA form, the CDR3 reads TGTGCCAGCAGCTTAGTGGGTGGGGGGGTAAAGACTGAAGCTTTCTTT. Full variable domain (remainder filled in from reference TRBV7-2 and TRBJ1-1): GAGVSQSPSNKVTEKGKDVELRCDPISGHTALYWYRQSLGQGLEFLIYFQGNSAPDKSGLPSDRFSAERTGGSVSTLTIQRTQQEDSAVYLCASSLVGGGVKTEAFFGQGTRLTVV.

This chain joins TRBV30 and TRBJ2-2; a possible D gene is TRBD1 (6 bases). In germline, CDR1 is GTSNPN, CDR2 SVGIG (reference sequence). This CDR3 has 13 amino acids. Trimming took off 5 bases at V and 6 bases at J, with 13 bases between the two ends. The CDR3 region has the DNA TGTGCCTGGGGGACACAGGGTCCCGGGGAGCTGTTTTTT. Amino acid sequence: CAWGTQGPGELFF.

The genes are TRBV10-3 and TRBJ2-3, with 9 nucleotides matching TRBD2. The trim removed 4 bases at V and 6 bases at J, leaving 5 bases unmatched. There are 14 residues in the CDR3. Germline CDR1 reads ENHRY; CDR2 reads SYGVKD. This chain's CDR3 is CAISGSGGLDTQYF. The CDR3 coding sequence is TGTGCCATCAGTGGGAGCGGGGGGCTGGATACGCAGTATTTT.

The chain is built from TRBV9 and TRBJ1-3; possibly TRBD1 for D (5 bases). Germline assignment: CDR1 SGDLS and CDR2 YYNGEE. The CDR3 is 16 residues long. The V and J ends lost 4 bases and 0 bases respectively, with 14 bases between them. Here the CDR3 reads CASSSSGAGSGNTIYF. The CDR3, as DNA: TGTGCCAGCAGCTCTAGTGGGGCAGGCTCTGGAAACACCATATATTTT.

CDR3 residues: CASSPTYGNTQYF. In nucleotides, the CDR3 is TGTGCCAGTAGTCCTACGTACGGGAATACGCAGTATTTT. V gene TRBV19 combines with J gene TRBJ2-3; D possibly corresponds to TRBD2 (5 bases). Deletions cut 5 bases from V and 7 bases from J, with 13 bases between. Germline V CDR1 and CDR2: LNHDA, SQIVND (reference sequence). This CDR3 is 13 amino acids long.